This T cell receptor (beta chain) came from a study of blood T cell repertoires in COVID-19. On the study more broadly: Samples taken during acute and convalescent COVID-19 were collected in the United States, Italy and Spain. PBMCs, B-cell-depleted T cells, or T cells provided the cDNA or gDNA that made up the material.

The authors' processing: Reference gene primer amplification in the assay estimated nucleated cell counts. The assay was immunoSEQ multiplex PCR, and TCRdb's table has in-frame clones only and misses some. D and trimming come from the DNA, and the V and J calls and clone size come from that table. The sample has tens of thousands of clones, around 90% seen once. Germline CDR1 is ENHRY and CDR2 is SYGVKD. J was trimmed by 5 bases and V by 5 bases; bases with no gene match: 7. This CDR3 has 16 amino acids. This clone was detected only once. The chain links TRBV10-3 to TRBJ2-2; 11 nucleotides match TRBD2. This TCR was sampled from an older woman with active COVID-19. The sequenced sample consisted of peripheral blood. The CDR3 DNA reads TGTGCCATCAGTCCATCGACTAGCGGGATAACCGGGGAGCTGTTTTTT. Translated: CAISPSTSGITGELFF.